This is a list of T cell receptor beta chains from one sample in a study of T cell responses to AZD1222 COVID-19 vaccine. Clones were read by immunoSEQ multiplex PCR, and TCRdb kept only the in-frame ones, dropping some. The repertoire consists of around 190,000 clones, with 92% occurring once and the leading ten covering 1% to 1.5%. Sequencing was performed on peripheral blood, taken on day 0 of AZD1222 vaccination. These receptors were collected from an adult in good health. The CDR3 runs from the conserved cysteine through the conserved F or W. Each record gives: clone size, V gene, J gene, D gene, CDR3 protein, CDR3 DNA. The D gene is left open where the match is weak. Clone sizes are given selectively: once, few, many, or a class where the clone is expanded.

size: .; V: TRBV12-3/TRBV12-4; J: TRBJ2-7; D: .; CDR3: CASSWGNTYEQYF; DNA: TGTGCCAGCAGTTGGGGCAACACCTACGAGCAGTACTTC
size: .; V: TRBV7-7; J: TRBJ2-1; D: TRBD2; CDR3: CASSSGTSGVSNEQFF; DNA: TGTGCCAGCAGCTCCGGCACTAGCGGGGTTTCCAATGAGCAGTTCTTC
size: once; V: TRBV19; J: TRBJ1-2; D: .; CDR3: CASTRDWRGYTF; DNA: TGTGCCAGTACCAGGGATTGGCGTGGCTACACCTTC
size: .; V: TRBV6-5; J: TRBJ1-5; D: .; CDR3: CASSPDSNQPQHF; DNA: TGTGCCAGCAGCCCGGATAGCAATCAGCCCCAGCATTTT
size: .; V: TRBV4-3; J: TRBJ1-2; D: TRBD1; CDR3: CASSHLLDRGPYGYTF; DNA: TGCGCCAGCAGCCATCTTCTGGACAGGGGCCCCTATGGCTACACCTTC
size: .; V: TRBV7-3; J: TRBJ1-2; D: .; CDR3: CASSPPGQGANYGYTF; DNA: TGTGCCAGCAGCCCACCCGGGCAGGGTGCCAACTATGGCTACACCTTC
size: .; V: TRBV28; J: TRBJ1-4; D: .; CDR3: CASSWPGREKLFF; DNA: TGTGCCAGCAGTTGGCCGGGCCGAGAAAAACTGTTTTTT
size: once; V: TRBV10-3; J: TRBJ1-6; D: TRBD1; CDR3: CAIRAASGQGQSPLHF; DNA: TGTGCCATCAGAGCCGCCTCGGGACAGGGTCAATCACCCCTCCACTTT
size: .; V: TRBV2; J: TRBJ2-1; D: TRBD2; CDR3: CASSPLAGGHNEQFF; DNA: TGTGCCAGCAGCCCACTAGCGGGGGGGCACAATGAGCAGTTCTTC
size: .; V: TRBV7-6; J: TRBJ1-5; D: .; CDR3: CASSLSAGLNQPQHF; DNA: TGTGCCAGCAGCTTATCCGCAGGCCTCAATCAGCCCCAGCATTTT
size: .; V: TRBV14; J: TRBJ1-1; D: TRBD1; CDR3: CASSQDTSGGGLGAFF; DNA: TGTGCCAGCAGCCAAGATACGTCAGGGGGAGGTCTTGGAGCTTTCTTT
size: .; V: TRBV18; J: TRBJ1-1; D: .; CDR3: CASSLEGTEAFF; DNA: TGTGCCAGCTCACTTGAGGGAACTGAAGCTTTCTTT
size: .; V: TRBV27; J: TRBJ1-2; D: .; CDR3: CASRPGPGAGGYTF; DNA: TGTGCCAGCAGACCGGGACCCGGGGCGGGGGGCTACACCTTC
size: .; V: TRBV19; J: TRBJ1-1; D: .; CDR3: CASKRNTASTEAFF; DNA: TGTGCCAGTAAGAGAAACACGGCAAGTACTGAAGCTTTCTTT
size: .; V: TRBV10-3; J: TRBJ2-2; D: TRBD1; CDR3: CATSSTGGTTGELFF; DNA: TGTGCCACCTCCAGCACAGGGGGAACCACCGGGGAGCTGTTTTTT
size: .; V: TRBV28; J: TRBJ2-5; D: .; CDR3: CASSSDSIETQYF; DNA: TGTGCCAGCAGTTCCGACTCGATTGAGACCCAGTACTTC
size: .; V: TRBV6-2/TRBV6-3; J: TRBJ2-5; D: TRBD2; CDR3: CASSWGLAEKTQYF; DNA: TGTGCCAGCAGTTGGGGACTAGCGGAAAAGACCCAGTACTTC
size: once; V: TRBV3-1/TRBV3-2; J: TRBJ2-2; D: .; CDR3: CASSQAGGPNTGELFF; DNA: TGTGCCAGCAGCCAAGCCGGGGGGCCGAACACCGGGGAGCTGTTTTTT
size: .; V: TRBV9; J: TRBJ1-2; D: .; CDR3: CASSVLDSLGYGYTF; DNA: TGTGCCAGCAGCGTTTTGGACAGCCTTGGCTATGGCTACACCTTC
size: .; V: TRBV7-9; J: TRBJ1-2; D: .; CDR3: CASSSGSLYGYTF; DNA: TGTGCCAGCAGCTCCGGCAGCCTCTATGGCTACACCTTC
size: .; V: TRBV6-6; J: TRBJ2-3; D: .; CDR3: CASSYSGLWDTQYF; DNA: TGTGCCAGCAGTTACTCGGGTTTGTGGGATACGCAGTATTTT
size: .; V: TRBV3-1/TRBV3-2; J: TRBJ1-1; D: TRBD1; CDR3: CASSRTGNTEAFF; DNA: TGTGCCAGCAGTAGGACAGGCAACACTGAAGCTTTCTTT
size: .; V: TRBV18; J: TRBJ2-7; D: .; CDR3: CASSPPGDSYEQYF; DNA: TGTGCCAGCTCACCACCGGGAGACAGTTACGAGCAGTACTTC
size: .; V: TRBV12-3/TRBV12-4; J: TRBJ1-2; D: .; CDR3: CASSTSETGGYTF; DNA: TGTGCCAGCAGCACGTCAGAAACGGGTGGCTACACCTTC
size: .; V: TRBV6-1; J: TRBJ1-1; D: .; CDR3: CASGEDRNTEAFF; DNA: TGTGCCAGCGGTGAGGACAGGAACACTGAAGCTTTCTTT
size: few; V: TRBV3-1/TRBV3-2; J: TRBJ2-6; D: .; CDR3: CASAGFSGANVLTF; DNA: TGTGCCAGCGCAGGGTTTTCTGGGGCCAACGTCCTGACTTTC
size: .; V: TRBV7-9; J: TRBJ2-7; D: TRBD1; CDR3: CASSVPGQGAYEQYF; DNA: TGTGCCAGCAGCGTACCGGGACAGGGCGCCTACGAGCAGTACTTC
size: once; V: TRBV9; J: TRBJ1-1; D: .; CDR3: CASSAGAADGNTEAFF; DNA: TGTGCCAGCAGCGCGGGGGCGGCGGACGGGAACACTGAAGCTTTCTTT
size: .; V: TRBV28; J: TRBJ2-5; D: TRBD2; CDR3: CASSGGVLETQYF; DNA: TGTGCCAGTAGCGGGGGGGTTTTGGAGACCCAGTACTTC
size: .; V: TRBV7-2; J: TRBJ1-1; D: .; CDR3: CASSLKMSFEAFF; DNA: TGTGCCAGCAGCTTGAAAATGTCGTTTGAAGCTTTCTTT
size: .; V: TRBV19; J: TRBJ1-2; D: .; CDR3: CASSGSRARVSYGYTF; DNA: TGTGCCAGTAGTGGAAGCCGGGCTCGAGTCTCCTATGGCTACACCTTC
size: .; V: TRBV19; J: TRBJ1-1; D: .; CDR3: CASSMATSGRLGANTEAFF; DNA: TGTGCCAGTAGTATGGCGACAAGTGGGCGCTTGGGGGCAAACACTGAAGCTTTCTTT
size: .; V: TRBV7-2; J: TRBJ1-4; D: .; CDR3: CASSLDGFNEKLFF; DNA: TGTGCCAGCAGCTTAGATGGCTTTAATGAAAAACTGTTTTTT
size: .; V: TRBV3-1/TRBV3-2; J: TRBJ1-1; D: .; CDR3: CASSQGGRLRTEAFF; DNA: TGTGCCAGCAGCCAAGGGGGACGGCTCCGGACTGAAGCTTTCTTT
size: .; V: TRBV5-1; J: TRBJ1-2; D: .; CDR3: CASSVNRENYGYTF; DNA: TGCGCCAGCAGCGTTAACAGGGAGAACTATGGCTACACCTTC
size: .; V: TRBV14; J: TRBJ2-7; D: .; CDR3: CASRGTSSYEQYF; DNA: TGTGCCAGTAGAGGGACCTCCTCCTACGAGCAGTACTTC
size: few; V: TRBV2; J: TRBJ1-3; D: TRBD1; CDR3: CASQTGTGEGNTIYF; DNA: TGTGCCAGTCAAACGGGGACAGGGGAAGGAAACACCATATATTTT
size: .; V: TRBV27; J: TRBJ2-7; D: .; CDR3: CASRPATSYEQYF; DNA: TGTGCCAGCAGGCCGGCCACCTCCTACGAGCAGTACTTC
size: .; V: TRBV29-1; J: TRBJ1-6; D: .; CDR3: CSVGDTTYNSPLHF; DNA: TGCAGCGTGGGTGACACAACCTATAATTCACCCCTCCACTTT
size: once; V: TRBV7-2; J: TRBJ2-3; D: .; CDR3: CASSLGGWGSYTDTQYF; DNA: TGTGCCAGCAGCTTAGGAGGTTGGGGCTCCTACACAGATACGCAGTATTTT
size: once; V: TRBV19; J: TRBJ2-7; D: .; CDR3: CASSTVGGPTYEQYF; DNA: TGTGCCAGTAGTACCGTTGGGGGTCCCACCTACGAGCAGTACTTC
size: once; V: TRBV6-5; J: TRBJ1-1; D: .; CDR3: CASSLPGPGEAFF; DNA: TGTGCCAGCAGTTTACCGGGCCCAGGTGAAGCTTTCTTT
size: .; V: TRBV20-1; J: TRBJ1-5; D: .; CDR3: CSASSRQPQHF; DNA: TGCAGTGCTAGTTCCCGTCAGCCCCAGCATTTT
size: .; V: TRBV7-2; J: TRBJ2-1; D: .; CDR3: CASSLTNDNEQFF; DNA: TGTGCCAGCAGCTTAACGAACGACAATGAGCAGTTCTTC
size: .; V: TRBV6-6; J: TRBJ1-6; D: .; CDR3: CATEDGLNSPLHF; DNA: TGTGCCACCGAGGACGGTCTTAATTCACCCCTCCACTTT
size: .; V: TRBV6-5; J: TRBJ1-4; D: .; CDR3: CASRQVGGYNEKLFF; DNA: TGTGCCAGCAGGCAGGTTGGGGGGTATAATGAAAAACTGTTTTTT
size: .; V: TRBV7-9; J: TRBJ2-5; D: .; CDR3: CASSQFGSRETQYF; DNA: TGTGCCAGCAGCCAATTCGGGAGCCGGGAGACCCAGTACTTC
size: few; V: TRBV3-1/TRBV3-2; J: TRBJ1-3; D: .; CDR3: CASSPSGQGGNTIYF; DNA: TGTGCCAGCAGCCCCTCAGGCCAGGGGGGAAACACCATATATTTT
size: once; V: TRBV5-4; J: TRBJ2-4; D: .; CDR3: CASSFANLAKNIQYF; DNA: TGTGCCAGCAGCTTCGCGAACTTAGCCAAAAACATTCAGTACTTC
size: .; V: TRBV29-1; J: TRBJ2-7; D: .; CDR3: CSVEWGVEQYF; DNA: TGCAGCGTTGAATGGGGTGTCGAGCAGTACTTC
size: .; V: TRBV11-2; J: TRBJ2-1; D: .; CDR3: CASTHSGGEQFF; DNA: TGTGCCAGCACCCATTCCGGGGGTGAGCAGTTCTTC
size: once; V: TRBV14; J: TRBJ1-1; D: TRBD1; CDR3: CASSQGDRGRAFF; DNA: TGTGCCAGCAGCCAAGGGGACAGGGGTCGGGCTTTCTTT
size: .; V: TRBV11-1; J: TRBJ2-6; D: .; CDR3: CASSLARGGSGANVLTF; DNA: TGTGCCAGCAGCTTAGCGCGAGGGGGCTCTGGGGCCAACGTCCTGACTTTC